A single sample is the source of the 26 T cell receptor beta chains below, sequenced in a study of TIL therapy for anti-PD-1-resistant metastatic lung cancer. The sample's time point: pre-treatment sample, taken before nivolumab and TIL therapy. The libraries were made with immunoSEQ v3. Libraries were prepared by immunoSEQ multiplex PCR; TCRdb keeps only in-frame clonotypes and omits some of them. The sample lists just over 45,000 clones; roughly 85% were seen once. Sample: blood, taken at baseline. The receptors stem from a man aged 65 to 85 with non-small cell lung cancer.

J is TRBJ2-7 and V is TRBV5-1; possible D gene TRBD1, 5 bases. Germline CDR1 is SGHRS and CDR2 is YFSETQ. Trimming left V 4 bases short and J 1 base short, with 15 bases between. The CDR3 extends over 15 amino acids. The chain's CDR3 is CASSDQGDRSYEQYF. DNA for the CDR3: TGCGCCAGCAGCGATCAGGGCGACCGATCCTACGAGCAGTACTTC.

This clone showed up just once. The V call is TRBV7-9, the J call TRBJ2-1; 15 bases line up with TRBD2. CDR1 SEHNR and CDR2 FQNEAQ come from the germline V gene (reference sequence). This CDR3 region has 16 residues. With V trimmed by 4 bases and J by 8 bases, 6 bases remained unmatched. DNA for the CDR3: TGTGCCAGCAGCTCCCGGACTAGCGGGAGGGAGGATGAGCAGTTCTTC. Translation: CASSSRTSGREDEQFF.

The V gene is TRBV2, the J gene TRBJ2-2; 16 bases match TRBD2. The germline CDR1 and CDR2 sequences are SNHLY and FYNNEI. The CDR3 is made up of 15 amino acids. V lost 6 bases to trimming and J lost 6 bases; unmatched junction nucleotides: 1. CDR3 nucleotides: TGTGCCAGCAGGGGGACTAGCGGGAGGGCCGGGGAGCTGTTTTTT. Amino acids: CASRGTSGRAGELFF.

The rearrangement uses TRBV29-1 and TRBJ1-4; 9 nucleotides align to TRBD1. The CDR3 totals 15 residues. The V gene's germline CDR1 is SQVTM and CDR2 ANQGSEA. V was pared by 1 base and J by 3 bases, with 3 bases of the junction left unmatched. The DNA for the CDR3 is TGCAGCGTTGAAGGGGGACAGGGATCTAATGAAAAACTGTTTTTT. This encodes CSVEGGQGSNEKLFF.

This chain connects TRBV28 to TRBJ1-1; possibly TRBD1 for D (5 bases). V lost 3 bases, J lost 4 bases, and 6 bases lay in between. The CDR3 is 12 amino acids. CDR1 is MDHEN and CDR2 is SYDVKM in the germline V gene. CDR3 in DNA: TGTGCCAGCAGTTTGCAGGGCACTGAAGCTTTCTTT. Protein: CASSLQGTEAFF.

The chain couples TRBV27 to TRBJ2-1, with 7 nucleotides matching TRBD2. V lost 8 bases to trimming and J lost 2 bases; unmatched junction nucleotides: 3. The CDR3 length is 13 residues. Per the germline V gene, CDR1 is MNHEY and CDR2 is SMNVEV (reference sequence). The CDR3 DNA sequence: TGTGCCAGCTCGCGGGAGACCTACAATGAGCAGTTCTTC. Protein product: CASSRETYNEQFF.

The rearrangement links TRBV11-1 to TRBJ2-3; TRBD2 aligns across 8 bases. The CDR3 loop spans 15 amino acids. The germline V gene encodes CDR1 SGHAT and CDR2 FQDESV (reference sequence). Losses at the gene ends were 0 bases for V and 3 bases for J; bases not matched to a gene: 2. CDR3 in amino acids: CASSLASSGTDTQYF. CDR3 sequence (DNA): TGTGCCAGCAGCTTAGCGTCTAGCGGGACAGATACGCAGTATTTT.

The chain uses TRBV19 and TRBJ1-1, with D possibly TRBD1 on 5 matching bases. Trimming pared 3 bases from V and 1 base from J, leaving 9 bases between. Germline CDR1 reads LNHDA; CDR2 reads SQIVND (reference sequence). The CDR3 covers 14 residues. The CDR3 DNA reads TGTGCCAGTAGTATTAATCAGGGGAACACTGAAGCTTTCTTT. It translates to CASSINQGNTEAFF.

This clone has only a few counts. The rearrangement joins TRBV28 to TRBJ2-2; 9 positions match TRBD2. From germline, CDR1 is MDHEN and CDR2 SYDVKM. The junction had 15 bases not matched to a gene; V was cut back by 8 bases and J by 2 bases. There are 18 residues in the CDR3. The CDR3 loop reads CASHSDWLAGKNTGELFF. The CDR3 coding sequence is TGTGCCAGCCATTCGGATTGGCTAGCGGGAAAAAACACCGGGGAGCTGTTTTTT.

The J gene is TRBJ2-6, the V gene TRBV19; possible D gene TRBD1, 6 bases. V was shortened by 5 bases and J by 4 bases, with 18 bases between the two germline ends. The CDR3 runs to 17 residues. Germline loops: CDR1 LNHDA, CDR2 SQIVND (reference sequence). The CDR3 spells CASSVQPQGLGANVLTF. The CDR3 DNA reads as TGTGCCAGTAGTGTCCAGCCCCAGGGGCTAGGGGCCAACGTCCTGACTTTC.

There are a few counts of this clone. V usage is TRBV9 and J usage is TRBJ2-7; either TRBD1 or TRBD2 may supply D (7 bases each). The CDR3 is 15 residues long. V was shortened by 2 bases and J by 5 bases, with 17 bases between the two germline ends. Germline V gene data show CDR1 as SGDLS and CDR2 as YYNGEE. The CDR3 reads CASSVQGGGPDEQYF. Here the CDR3 DNA reads TGTGCCAGCAGCGTCCAGGGAGGGGGCCCCGACGAGCAGTACTTC.

In nucleotides, the CDR3 is TGTGCCAGCAGCTTGGAGAGGTCCCTCAGGAGGACTGAAGCTTTCTTT. Amino acids: CASSLERSLRRTEAFF. The rearrangement joins TRBV5-4 to TRBJ1-1; no definite D call. Germline lookup yields CDR1 SGHNT and CDR2 YYREEE (reference sequence). CDR3 size: 16 residues. Trimming left V 0 bases short and J 5 bases short, with 17 bases between.

The gene calls are TRBV2 and TRBJ2-1, with 7 bases lining up with TRBD2. Losses at the gene ends were 8 bases for V and 0 bases for J; bases not matched to a gene: 4. The CDR3 extends over 14 amino acids. Per the germline V gene, CDR1 is SNHLY and CDR2 is FYNNEI. The CDR3 DNA reads as TGTGCCAGCGAGCGGGAAGACTCCTACAATGAGCAGTTCTTC. It specifies CASEREDSYNEQFF. Supplemented by reference TRBV2 and TRBJ2-1, the full variable domain reads EPEVTQTPSHQVTQMGQEVILRCVPISNHLYFYWYRQILGQKVEFLVSFYNNEISEKSEIFDDQFSVERPDGSNFTLKIRSTKLEDSAMYFCASEREDSYNEQFFGPGTRLTVL.

This clone turned up a few times. This chain joins TRBV4-1 and TRBJ1-5; 8 bases match TRBD1. The germline gives CDR1 MGHRA, CDR2 YSYEKL. The J segment lost 6 bases and the V segment lost 1 base, leaving 8 bases of the junction unmatched. The CDR3 runs to 16 residues. The CDR3 region is CASSQVWPGGGQPQHF. CDR3 nucleotide sequence: TGCGCCAGCAGCCAAGTATGGCCAGGGGGCGGTCAGCCCCAGCATTTT.

This clone appeared a few times. The rearrangement uses TRBV9 and TRBJ1-2; weak D call: TRBD1 (5 bases). Germline V CDR1 and CDR2: SGDLS, YYNGEE. The V end lost 2 bases, the J end lost 3 bases, and 8 bases lay between the germline ends. The length of the CDR3 is 13 residues. The CDR3 DNA reads as TGTGCCAGCAGCGTCGGAGGGGACTATGGCTACACCTTC. Translated: CASSVGGDYGYTF.

The rearrangement links TRBV11-2 to TRBJ2-7; 7 bases map to TRBD2. Per germline, CDR1 SGHAT and CDR2 FQNNGV. The CDR3 runs to 16 residues. V dropped 7 bases and J dropped 5; count of bases not matched to a gene: 17. The CDR3 protein is CASTKPTGGFFNEQYF. The CDR3, as DNA: TGTGCCAGCACCAAGCCAACGGGAGGCTTTTTTAACGAGCAGTACTTC.

V and J are TRBV5-4 and TRBJ2-7, with a weak D call TRBD2 (6 bases). The CDR3 consists of 14 residues. Germline V gene sequence: CDR1 SGHNT, CDR2 YYREEE (reference sequence). Trimming pared 1 base from V and 3 bases from J, leaving 11 bases between. The CDR3, as DNA: TGTGCCAGCAGCTTGCGCGGGACCGTCTACGAGCAGTACTTC. Its protein is CASSLRGTVYEQYF.

The chain has TRBV25-1 and TRBJ2-5, with 9 bases that match TRBD1. J gave up 2 bases and V 5 bases, and 6 bases lay outside the gene matches. CDR3 length: 15 residues. CDR1 is MGHDK and CDR2 is SYGVNS in the germline V gene. In DNA form, the CDR3 reads TGTGCCAGCAGTCCGGGACAGGGAGGACAAGAGACCCAGTACTTC. Amino acid sequence: CASSPGQGGQETQYF.

The rearrangement links TRBV5-1 to TRBJ2-3, with 12 bases lining up with TRBD2. The germline gives CDR1 SGHRS, CDR2 YFSETQ. The junction had 6 bases not matched to a gene; V was cut back by 0 bases and J by 4 bases. The CDR3 covers 17 residues. As DNA, the CDR3 is TGCGCCAGCAGCTTGGCCTCGACTAGCGGGAGCTCAGATACGCAGTATTTT. It specifies CASSLASTSGSSDTQYF.

This clone showed up just a few times. J is TRBJ2-5 and V is TRBV6-5, with D tentatively TRBD1 (6 bases). From germline, CDR1 is MNHEY and CDR2 SVGAGI. The V end was cut by 0 bases, the J end by 1 base, with 12 bases between. This CDR3 spans 16 amino acids. The CDR3 DNA follows: TGTGCCAGCAGTTACTCGATTTGGGACACCCAAGAGACCCAGTACTTC. It encodes CASSYSIWDTQETQYF.

This chain joins TRBV11-2 and TRBJ2-5; D perhaps matches TRBD1 (6 bases). V was pared by 7 bases and J by 1 base, with 16 bases between. The CDR3 extends over 15 amino acids. The germline gives CDR1 SGHAT, CDR2 FQNNGV. CDR3 protein: CASIPVQGPQETQYF. As DNA, the CDR3 is TGTGCCAGCATCCCCGTACAGGGCCCCCAAGAGACCCAGTACTTC.

This clone was observed a handful of times. The chain joins TRBV6-5 to TRBJ1-5; D might be TRBD1 (6 bases). The V and J ends lost 5 bases and 4 bases respectively, with 12 bases between them. This CDR3 contains 14 residues. Germline V gives CDR1 MNHEY, CDR2 SVGAGI. CDR3 nucleotide sequence: TGTGCCAGCAGTCCAAGGGGGAGGAATCAGCCCCAGCATTTT. Its translation: CASSPRGRNQPQHF.

The chain recombines TRBV6-1 with TRBJ1-5; the D gene is possibly TRBD1 (5 bases). CDR3 length: 14 residues. V dropped 8 bases and J dropped 0 bases, with 11 bases sitting between them. Germline V lookup: CDR1 MNHNS, CDR2 SASEGT. CDR3 sequence: CASWGRLSNQPQHF. The CDR3 DNA reads as TGTGCCAGCTGGGGCAGGCTTAGCAATCAGCCCCAGCATTTT.

This clone has just one count. V usage is TRBV5-1 and J usage is TRBJ2-3, with TRBD2 matching 7 bases. V lost 0 bases and J lost 0; bases outside the gene matches: 10. In germline, CDR1 is SGHRS, CDR2 YFSETQ. There are 18 residues in the CDR3. This CDR3 is CASSLEAGADLSTDTQYF. CDR3 DNA sequence: TGCGCCAGCAGCTTGGAGGCGGGAGCCGACCTTAGCACAGATACGCAGTATTTT.

This clone was counted between two and nine times. V and J are TRBV2 and TRBJ2-7; unclear D gene. Germline CDR1 is SNHLY and CDR2 is FYNNEI. This CDR3 is built from 13 residues. The V gene lost 4 bases and the J gene lost 3 bases, with 10 bases spanning the gap. The CDR3 loop is CASSGVRDYEQYF. Written as DNA, the CDR3 is TGTGCCAGCAGTGGCGTTAGGGACTACGAGCAGTACTTC.

The rearrangement joins TRBV5-4 to TRBJ2-1, with 7 positions matching TRBD2. V shed 4 bases, J shed 6 bases, and the junction held 10 bases outside the gene matches. The CDR3 spans 15 residues. CDR1 and CDR2 from the germline V gene are SGHNT and YYREEE (reference sequence). The CDR3 protein is CASSATTTSSNEQFF. For the CDR3, the DNA is TGTGCCAGCAGCGCAACGACGACTAGCTCCAATGAGCAGTTCTTC.